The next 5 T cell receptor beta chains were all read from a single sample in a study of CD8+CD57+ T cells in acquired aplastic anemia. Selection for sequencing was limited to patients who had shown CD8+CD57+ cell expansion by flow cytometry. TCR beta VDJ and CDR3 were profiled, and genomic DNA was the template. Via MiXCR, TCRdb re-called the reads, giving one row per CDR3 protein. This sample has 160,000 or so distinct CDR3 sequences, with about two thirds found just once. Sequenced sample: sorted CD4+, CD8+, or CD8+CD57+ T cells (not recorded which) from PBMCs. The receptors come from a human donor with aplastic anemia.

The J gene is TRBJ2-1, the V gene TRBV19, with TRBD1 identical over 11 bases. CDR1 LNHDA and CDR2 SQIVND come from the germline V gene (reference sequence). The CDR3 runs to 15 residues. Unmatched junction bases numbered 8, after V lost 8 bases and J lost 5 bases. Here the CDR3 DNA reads TGTGCCAGTCGCTCCGGGACAGGGGGTCACAATGAGCAGTTCTTC. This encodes CASRSGTGGHNEQFF.

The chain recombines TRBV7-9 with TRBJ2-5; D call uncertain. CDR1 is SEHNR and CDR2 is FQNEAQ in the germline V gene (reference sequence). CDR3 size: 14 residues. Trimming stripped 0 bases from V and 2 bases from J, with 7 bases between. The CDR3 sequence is CASSLAQRQETQYF. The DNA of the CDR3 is TGTGCCAGCAGCTTAGCGCAGAGACAAGAGACCCAGTACTTC.

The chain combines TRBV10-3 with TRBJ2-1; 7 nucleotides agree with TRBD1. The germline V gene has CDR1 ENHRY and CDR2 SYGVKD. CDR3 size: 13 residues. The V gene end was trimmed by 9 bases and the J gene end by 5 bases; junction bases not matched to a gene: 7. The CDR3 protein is CAMRGTDNNEQFF. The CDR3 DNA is TGTGCCATGAGGGGGACAGACAACAATGAGCAGTTCTTC.

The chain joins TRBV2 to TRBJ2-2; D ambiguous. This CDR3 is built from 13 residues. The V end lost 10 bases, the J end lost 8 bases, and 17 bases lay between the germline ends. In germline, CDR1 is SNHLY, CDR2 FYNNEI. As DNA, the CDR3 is TGTGCCACTGCGTTCCGCGGAGCAGGGGAGCTGTTTTTT. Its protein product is CATAFRGAGELFF.

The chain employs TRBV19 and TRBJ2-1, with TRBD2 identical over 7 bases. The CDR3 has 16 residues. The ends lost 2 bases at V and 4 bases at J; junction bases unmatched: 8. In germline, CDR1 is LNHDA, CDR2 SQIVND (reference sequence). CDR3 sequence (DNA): TGTGCCAGTAGTATACCCCCGGGACTACTGTACAATGAGCAGTTCTTC. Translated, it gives CASSIPPGLLYNEQFF.